The clone carrying this TCR beta chain turned up a few times. Its cognate antigen is unknown. Via MiXCR, TCRdb re-called the reads, giving one row per CDR3 protein. The table has 230,000 or so distinct CDR3 sequences, 38% seen once. The data originate from a study of T cell repertoires in cytomegalovirus infection. Study findings and constraints: The response measured ex vivo was dominated by TCR beta clonotypes (HLA-C-restricted and CMV-specific).

V was cut by 6 bases and J by 2 bases, with 8 bases left in between. CDR3 length equals 14 residues. Germline V CDR1 and CDR2: MNHNS, SASEGT. This receptor was obtained from a human donor in good health (CMV status not recorded). Some clones in this sample may be carry-over from other donors' samples. This rearrangement joins TRBV6-1 to TRBJ2-6, with D unresolved. This specimen consisted of CD8+ T cells from cultured PBMCs, obtained from culture after CMV antigen stimulation. The DNA for the CDR3 is TGTGCCAGCAGCGGGTATACTGGGGCCAACGTCCTGACTTTC. Protein product: CASSGYTGANVLTF.